The sequence of this T cell receptor (beta chain) was determined in a study of cytomegalovirus exposure and HLA in healthy donors. Germline values: CDR1 SGHNT, CDR2 YYREEE (reference sequence). The CDR3 consists of 14 residues. Trimming cost V 1 base and J 3 bases, with 11 bases left between them. Sequenced by immunoSEQ multiplex PCR; TCRdb stores in-frame clones only, minus some. The table has roughly 82,000 clones, about 92% seen once. What was sequenced was PBMCs. The gene calls are TRBV5-4 and TRBJ2-7; D ambiguous. The source of this sequence is a man in his late teens or twenties in good health and CMV-seronegative. The CDR3 DNA is TGTGCCAGCAGCTTGAGGCTAGACGGCTACGAGCAGTACTTC. It codes for CASSLRLDGYEQYF.